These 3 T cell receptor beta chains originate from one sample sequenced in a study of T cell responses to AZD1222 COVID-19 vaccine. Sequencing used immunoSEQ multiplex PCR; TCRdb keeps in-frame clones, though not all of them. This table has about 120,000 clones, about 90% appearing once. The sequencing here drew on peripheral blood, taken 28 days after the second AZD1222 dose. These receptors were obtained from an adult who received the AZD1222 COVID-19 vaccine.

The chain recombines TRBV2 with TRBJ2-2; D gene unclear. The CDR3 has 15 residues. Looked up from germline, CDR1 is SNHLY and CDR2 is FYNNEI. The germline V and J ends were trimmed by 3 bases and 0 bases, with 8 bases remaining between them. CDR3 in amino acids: CASSDRVTNTGELFF. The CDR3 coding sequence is TGTGCCAGCAGTGATCGGGTAACGAACACCGGGGAGCTGTTTTTT.

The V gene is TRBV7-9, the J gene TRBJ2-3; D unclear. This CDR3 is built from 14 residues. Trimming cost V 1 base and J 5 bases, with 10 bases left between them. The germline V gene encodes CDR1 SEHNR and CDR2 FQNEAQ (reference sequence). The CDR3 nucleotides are TGTGCCAGCAGCTTAGGTAGTATCGTAGATACGCAGTATTTT. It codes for CASSLGSIVDTQYF.

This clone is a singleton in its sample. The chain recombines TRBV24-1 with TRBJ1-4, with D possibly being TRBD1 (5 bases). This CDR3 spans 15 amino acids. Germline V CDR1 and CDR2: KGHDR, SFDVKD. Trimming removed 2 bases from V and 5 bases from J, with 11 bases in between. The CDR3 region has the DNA TGTGCCACCAGTGATTCTGGGACGGGGAATGAAAAACTGTTTTTT. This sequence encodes CATSDSGTGNEKLFF.